This T cell receptor beta chain derives from a study of shared clonotypes between healthy human individuals. The wider study: Those who served as donors were a couple of women and three men between the ages of 18 and 49.

A remark on this clone: Its specificity is not known.

The length of the CDR3 is 13 residues. V lost 2 bases, J lost 10 bases, and 14 bases lay in between. The V gene's germline CDR1 is MNHEY and CDR2 SVGAGI. CD45RA-negative memory and CD45RA+ naive subsets were split from the CD4+ cells. Study-level results: Despite large depth, rarefaction showed incomplete sorted-subset sequencing. Clonotypes shared by all four donors outscored non-shared clonotypes in generation probability.

Using immunoSEQ multiplex PCR, the repertoire was profiled, and TCRdb retains in-frame clones only, with some absent. The data hold about 1.5 million clones, with 95% to 97% observed a single time. The V and J genes are TRBV6-5 and TRBJ1-2; D is unresolved. The source of this sequence is a man in his thirties or forties in good health. The sample consisted of naive CD4+ T cells sorted from blood. Subset meaning: CD45RA+ positively selected. The CDR3 loop is CASSYKGQLPYTF. The CDR3 nucleotides read TGTGCCAGCAGTTACAAAGGGCAGTTACCCTACACCTTC.